This T cell receptor beta chain comes out of a study of cytomegalovirus exposure and HLA in healthy donors. Study information: Inside one of the first data releases sat 85 million or so unique TCRs taken from HLA-typed donors.

Study results and limitations: Most subjects had HLA-A and HLA-B alleles reportedly predicted accurately by TCR beta sequences. Analysis was carried out at a later point, and it linked a missense DCLRE1C variant to TCR beta V- and J-gene trimming. It was fewer than 200 TCR beta chains that were listed as cytomegalovirus-associated.

In the PCR, 60 Vbeta and 13 Jbeta primers were used. The repertoire was sequenced with immunoSEQ multiplex PCR; TCRdb's copy has only in-frame clones and lacks some. The sample carries 150,000 to 200,000 clones, 60% to 80% recorded once. The germline V gene encodes CDR1 SQVTM and CDR2 ANQGSEA. This CDR3 has 13 residues. With 2 bases removed from V and 2 bases from J, the gap between germline ends came to 9 bases. Remarks on this clone: Its antigen is as yet unknown.

The origin of this receptor is a female donor in good health and CMV-seronegative. Sequenced: PBMCs. The chain recombines TRBV29-1 with TRBJ1-2, with D unresolved. Here the CDR3 DNA reads TGCAGCGTTGAACCCGTCCCGAACTATGGCTACACCTTC. Encoded protein: CSVEPVPNYGYTF.